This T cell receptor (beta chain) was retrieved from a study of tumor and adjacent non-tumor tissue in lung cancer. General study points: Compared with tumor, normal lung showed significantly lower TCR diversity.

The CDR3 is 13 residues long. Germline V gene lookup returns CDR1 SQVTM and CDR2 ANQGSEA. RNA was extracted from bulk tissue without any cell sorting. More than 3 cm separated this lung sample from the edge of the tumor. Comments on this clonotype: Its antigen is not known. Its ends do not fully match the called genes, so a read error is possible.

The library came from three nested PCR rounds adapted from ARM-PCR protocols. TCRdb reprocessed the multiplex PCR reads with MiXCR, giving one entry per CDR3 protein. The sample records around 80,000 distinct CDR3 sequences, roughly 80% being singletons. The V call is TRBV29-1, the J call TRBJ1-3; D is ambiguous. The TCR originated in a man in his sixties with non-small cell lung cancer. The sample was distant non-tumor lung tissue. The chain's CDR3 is CSEYGMLGNTIYF. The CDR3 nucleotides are TGCAGCGAGTACGGGATGCTTGGAAACACCATATATTTC.